This is a list of T cell receptor beta chains from one sample in a study of response to subunit inactivated influenza vaccine. TCRdb passed the RT-PCR reads through MiXCR, listing each CDR3 protein once. The sample has about 780,000 distinct CDR3 sequences, about a fifth seen once; the top ten hold approximately 11%. This specimen consisted of PBMCs from blood, obtained 5 days after vaccination. The receptors here all came from a man between 45 and 60 years old who received an inactivated influenza vaccine. Both conserved end residues are part of each CDR3. A D gene is named only where the DNA matches it firmly. Size values are once, few and many counts, or a class for expanded clones, and some rows have none.

V gene	clone size	J gene	D gene	CDR3 DNA	CDR3 protein
TRBV18	-	TRBJ2-7	-	TGTGCCAGCTCACCAGCGGGGCAGGGTAGCGAGCAGTACTTC	CASSPAGQGSEQYF
TRBV29-1	many	TRBJ2-3	-	TGCAGCGTTCAGGGGGGGGCAGGAGATACGCAGTATTTT	CSVQGGAGDTQYF
TRBV9	few	TRBJ2-3	TRBD1	TGTGCCAGCAGCGTATGGTCAGGGGGCCCCACAGATACGCAGTATTTT	CASSVWSGGPTDTQYF
TRBV7-9	few	TRBJ2-7	TRBD1	TGTGCCAGCAGCTTAGGAGGTCCGGGACAGGGCTCCTACGAGCAGTACTTC	CASSLGGPGQGSYEQYF
TRBV18	few	TRBJ2-7	TRBD1	TGTGCCAGCTCACCTGGGACAGGGGGCCTCTACGAGCAGTACTTC	CASSPGTGGLYEQYF
TRBV24-1	-	TRBJ2-3	-	TGTGCCACCAGTGGGTCTGCAGATACGCAGTATTTT	CATSGSADTQYF
TRBV14	-	TRBJ1-6	-	TGTGCCAGCAGCCAACGGTTTGTGGGGGTAGCACCGCAGTCGGCAGGGGATAATTCACCCCTCCACTTT	CASSQRFVGVAPQSAGDNSPLHF
TRBV15	few	TRBJ2-1	-	TGTGCCACCAGCATTGAACCGCCGACCCCCCAGTTCTTC	CATSIEPPTPQFF
TRBV2	many	TRBJ2-1	TRBD1	TGTGCCAGCAGCTTGGACAGGGGCAATTACAATGAGCAGTTCTTC	CASSLDRGNYNEQFF
TRBV6-2/TRBV6-3	-	TRBJ2-1	TRBD2	TGTGCCAGCATGAGCGGGAGAAGGGCATCCTACAATGAGCAGTTCTTC	CASMSGRRASYNEQFF
TRBV7-2	few	TRBJ2-7	-	TGTGCCAGCAGCTCACCCCGGACGGAGAGCTCCTACGAGCAGTACTTC	CASSSPRTESSYEQYF
TRBV10-3	-	TRBJ2-2	TRBD1	TGTGCCGTCCACAGGGGCGACGTAGGCGGGGAGCTGTTTTTT	CAVHRGDVGGELFF
TRBV18	-	TRBJ1-1	-	TGTGCCAGCTCACGTAACGGGGACACTGAAGCTTTCTTT	CASSRNGDTEAFF
TRBV28	once	TRBJ2-5	-	TGTGCCAGCAGTTTGGTTTTTTCGGACACCCGAGGAGCCCAGTACTTC	CASSLVFSDTRGAQYF
TRBV7-8	few	TRBJ2-3	-	TGTGCCAGCAGCTTACGAGCGGGGCTAGGGGGGGGCACAGATACGCAGTATTTT	CASSLRAGLGGGTDTQYF
TRBV12-3/TRBV12-4	-	TRBJ2-1	TRBD2	TGTGCCAGCAGTTTTGGTCGGGGGGATTACAATGAGCAGTTCTTC	CASSFGRGDYNEQFF
TRBV9	many	TRBJ2-6	-	TGTGCCAGCAGCGTAGCTACTGGGGCCCCAGGGGCGTCTGGGGCCAACGTCCTGACTTTC	CASSVATGAPGASGANVLTF
TRBV12-3/TRBV12-4	many	TRBJ2-7	-	TGTGCCAGCAGTGTCGCCCTTACCCAGCAGTACTTC	CASSVALTQQYF
TRBV5-5	-	TRBJ2-7	-	TGTGCCAGCAGCTTGTACAGGGCATACTACGAGCAGTACTTC	CASSLYRAYYEQYF
TRBV27	few	TRBJ2-7	-	TGTGCCAGCAGTTTTGGACGGGCTGAAGAGCAGTACTTC	CASSFGRAEEQYF
TRBV5-1	-	TRBJ2-7	TRBD2	TGCGCCAGCAGCACGGGACAGGAGGGACTAGCGGCCAACTACGAGCAGTACTTC	CASSTGQEGLAANYEQYF
TRBV20-1	-	TRBJ1-5	-	TGCAGTGCTAGGGGCCAGGCTAGCAATCAGCCCCAGCATTTT	CSARGQASNQPQHF
TRBV7-9	few	TRBJ2-1	-	TGTGCCAGCAGCTTAGGGAGCTGGAATGAGCAGTTCTTC	CASSLGSWNEQFF
TRBV7-2	-	TRBJ2-2	-	TGTGCCAGCAGACAAATACAGGGAACCGGGGAGCTGTTTTTT	CASRQIQGTGELFF
TRBV20-1	few	TRBJ2-7	-	TGCAGTGCTAGAGAAGAGATTACGACCTACGAGCAGTACTTC	CSAREEITTYEQYF
TRBV9	-	TRBJ1-2	-	TGTGCCAGCAGCGCTTCCGGGGCCGGCTACACCTTC	CASSASGAGYTF
TRBV7-9	-	TRBJ2-1	TRBD2	TGTGCCAGCAGCTTAAACCGACTAGCGGGAGCTGATGAGCAGTTCTTC	CASSLNRLAGADEQFF